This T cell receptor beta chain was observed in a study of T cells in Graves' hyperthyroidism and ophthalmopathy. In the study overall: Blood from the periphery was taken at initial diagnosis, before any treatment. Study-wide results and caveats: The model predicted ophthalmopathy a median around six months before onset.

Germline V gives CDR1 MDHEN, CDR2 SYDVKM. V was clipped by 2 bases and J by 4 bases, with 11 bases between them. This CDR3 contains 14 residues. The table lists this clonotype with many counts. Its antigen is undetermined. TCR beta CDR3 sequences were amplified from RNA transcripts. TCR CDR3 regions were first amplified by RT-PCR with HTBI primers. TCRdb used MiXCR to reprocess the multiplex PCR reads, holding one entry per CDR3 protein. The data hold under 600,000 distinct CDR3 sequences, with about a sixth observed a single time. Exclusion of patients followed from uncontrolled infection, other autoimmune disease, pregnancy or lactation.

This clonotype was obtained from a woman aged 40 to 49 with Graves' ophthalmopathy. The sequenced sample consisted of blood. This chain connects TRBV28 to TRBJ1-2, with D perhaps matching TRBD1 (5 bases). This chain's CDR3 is CASSLADTPYGYTF. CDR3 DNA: TGTGCCAGCAGTTTAGCGGACACCCCCTATGGCTACACCTTC.